This T cell receptor beta chain was found in a study of T cell responses to AZD1222 COVID-19 vaccine. Findings of the study overall: Following two doses of AZD1222, Spike-specific TCR breadth and depth rose. With dominance at 160-218 and 743-854, vaccine-associated CD4 TCRs spanned spike. Unmutated variant regions reportedly attract nearly half of all spike-specific TCRs. Clonal diversity was possibly underestimated; the donors were predominantly white British and more often female.

The protocol was immunoSEQ multiplex PCR, while the TCRdb copy is restricted to in-frame clones and leaves out a portion. The data contain around 100,000 clones, over 70% of them singletons. CDR1 and CDR2 (germline): ENHRY, SYGVKD. The CDR3 loop spans 13 amino acids. V was cut by 8 bases and J by 1 base, with 8 bases left in between. Concerning this clone itself: Its antigen is undetermined.

The clonotype originates from an adult in good health. The sample consisted of peripheral blood, taken on day 0 of AZD1222 vaccination. J is TRBJ2-2 and V is TRBV10-3; possibly TRBD1 for D (6 bases). CDR3: CAILTGNTGELFF. The CDR3 nucleotides are TGTGCCATCCTGACAGGGAACACCGGGGAGCTGTTTTTT.